Listed below are T cell receptor beta chains from one sample, sequenced in a study of quantifying T cell responses using KT2 cells. TCRdb reprocessed the UMI-ligation and nested PCR reads via MiXCR and lists one record per CDR3 protein. The sample includes around 56,000 distinct CDR3 sequences, 12% seen only once; the top ten take around 9.9%. Sequenced input: PBMCs spiked with cells of the T cell clone KT2. The source is a human donor. Each CDR3 is given without its conserved first and last residue. The order of the fields is V gene, clone size, J gene, CDR3 length, CDR3 protein. Some rows mark clone size as missing; the rest say once, few, many or name a class of expanded clone.

TRBV12-3/TRBV12-4	.	TRBJ1-6	13	ASSRGTLNNSPLH
TRBV12-3/TRBV12-4	.	TRBJ2-3	10	ASSLFGGQQY
TRBV7-2	.	TRBJ2-3	12	ASLLAGAVDTQY
TRBV5-6	.	TRBJ1-1	13	ASSFMGQGYTEAF
TRBV7-2	few	TRBJ2-3	18	ASSLFKFGGRAVGTDTQY
TRBV4-1	.	TRBJ2-1	16	ASRTTASSASTYNEQF
TRBV20-1	many	TRBJ2-7	13	SATGTSGTAYEQY
TRBV9	.	TRBJ2-5	13	ASSAEDRDQENQY
TRBV29-1	.	TRBJ2-1	9	SVSPEGGQF
TRBV10-1	few	TRBJ2-5	12	ASSSAGSVETQY
TRBV28	.	TRBJ2-3	13	ASSSGRALTDTQY
TRBV7-9	.	TRBJ2-1	9	ASHPTGSEF
TRBV3-1	.	TRBJ1-4	12	ASSRKQANEKLF
TRBV28	.	TRBJ1-3	12	ASSTPGTLNTIY
TRBV12-3/TRBV12-4	.	TRBJ2-6	14	ASSKPHSSGANVLT
TRBV6-6	.	TRBJ1-5	11	ASSPGRAADQH
TRBV7-6	.	TRBJ2-1	15	ASSPIEGGGSRGEQF
TRBV5-1	few	TRBJ2-7	10	ASSLTIHEQY
TRBV12-3/TRBV12-4	many	TRBJ2-7	15	ASSPRTGGLLPLEQY
TRBV14	few	TRBJ2-2	14	ASSRYSSPEHGELF
TRBV6-2/TRBV6-3	few	TRBJ2-7	14	ASSYGQGYPLDEQY
TRBV27	many	TRBJ2-7	13	ASSSSGGTAYEQY
TRBV29-1	few	TRBJ1-1	12	SGWTDSLNTEAF
TRBV20-1	.	TRBJ1-4	11	SARPVNNEKLF
TRBV6-1	.	TRBJ2-7	15	ASRDYALAGTAYEQY
TRBV20-1	many	TRBJ1-2	15	SARDVDRVSGDYGYT
TRBV20-1	many	TRBJ2-7	14	SATVLLGLPPYEQY
TRBV29-1	.	TRBJ2-7	10	SVSDRIHEQY
TRBV3-1	.	TRBJ2-7	13	ASSPFSSGTSEQY
TRBV2	.	TRBJ1-4	12	ASMNRDRGEKLF
TRBV6-2/TRBV6-3	.	TRBJ2-7	14	ASSYNRTSGSYEQY
TRBV7-2	.	TRBJ2-5	13	ASSSQQGGQETQY
TRBV6-1	few	TRBJ2-6	14	ASSEKPGTGANVLT
TRBV6-2/TRBV6-3	few	TRBJ1-1	11	ASTRLRLAEAF
TRBV15	many	TRBJ1-1	12	ATSRAAENTEAF
TRBV2	.	TRBJ2-7	12	ASSPLAGTYEQY
TRBV7-8	.	TRBJ1-2	14	ASSLGGGNPNYGYT
TRBV28	.	TRBJ1-1	12	ASTPSAGRTEAF
TRBV28	few	TRBJ1-1	12	ASTVAGWNTEAF
TRBV28	few	TRBJ1-1	14	ASRGLPGTGFTEAF
TRBV3-1	.	TRBJ1-6	15	ASSQEAAFSYNSPLH
TRBV12-3/TRBV12-4	.	TRBJ2-3	10	ASSSYGDTQY
TRBV3-1	many	TRBJ2-2	12	ASSRGRETGELF
TRBV14	few	TRBJ2-3	13	ASSQGDGRLDTQY
TRBV7-3	.	TRBJ2-1	12	ASSLGGGYNEQF
TRBV6-5	many	TRBJ2-7	11	ASQTPPAYEQY
TRBV3-1	.	TRBJ1-1	11	ASSQMPDTEAF
TRBV5-5	few	TRBJ2-3	14	ASSWGTGGGTDTQY
TRBV11-1	.	TRBJ1-2	14	ASSLTGGSRRYGYT
TRBV18	many	TRBJ2-7	14	ASSPGTGRSSYEQY
TRBV20-1	few	TRBJ2-2	12	SAARGPAHGELF
TRBV4-1	.	TRBJ2-7	11	ASSQDLAYEQY
TRBV5-1	.	TRBJ2-7	11	ASSSGQGYEQY
TRBV5-1	.	TRBJ1-5	14	ASRNCRTLSNQPQH
TRBV6-5	many	TRBJ2-1	12	ASSYWRFGNEQF
TRBV7-2	many	TRBJ1-5	11	ASSGNSNQPQH
TRBV7-2	few	TRBJ2-6	14	ASSLEATGGPNVLT
TRBV6-5	few	TRBJ1-1	10	ASTPRRTEAF
TRBV20-1	.	TRBJ1-1	8	SAIRGLAF
TRBV19	.	TRBJ2-7	11	ASSIAGAAEQY